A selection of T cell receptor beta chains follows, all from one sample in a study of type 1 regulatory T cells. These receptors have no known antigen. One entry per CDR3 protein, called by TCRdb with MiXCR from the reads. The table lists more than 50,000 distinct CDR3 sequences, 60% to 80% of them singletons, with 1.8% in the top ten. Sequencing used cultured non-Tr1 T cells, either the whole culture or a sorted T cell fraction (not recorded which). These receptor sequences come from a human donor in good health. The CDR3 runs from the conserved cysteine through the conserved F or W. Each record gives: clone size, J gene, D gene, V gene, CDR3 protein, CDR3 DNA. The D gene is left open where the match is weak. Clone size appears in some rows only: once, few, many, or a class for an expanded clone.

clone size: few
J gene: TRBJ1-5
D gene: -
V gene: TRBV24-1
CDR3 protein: CATSEAKVNQPQHF
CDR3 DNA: TGTGCCACCAGTGAGGCCAAAGTCAATCAGCCCCAGCATTTT

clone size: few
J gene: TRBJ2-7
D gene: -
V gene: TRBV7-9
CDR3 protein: CASSLVPGGAYEQYF
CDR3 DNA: TGTGCCAGCAGCTTAGTGCCAGGAGGGGCCTACGAGCAGTACTTC

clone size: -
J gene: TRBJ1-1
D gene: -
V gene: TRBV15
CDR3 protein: CATSRDPRGGTEAFF
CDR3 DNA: TGTGCCACCAGCAGAGATCCCCGGGGGGGCACTGAAGCTTTCTTT

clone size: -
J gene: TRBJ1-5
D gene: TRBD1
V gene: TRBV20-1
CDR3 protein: CSATRGQGPNQPQHF
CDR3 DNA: TGCAGTGCTACAAGAGGACAGGGCCCAAATCAGCCCCAGCATTTT

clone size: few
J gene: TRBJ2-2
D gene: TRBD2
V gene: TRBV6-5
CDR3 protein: CASSSLAGGPGELFF
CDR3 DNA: TGTGCCAGCAGTTCACTAGCGGGAGGCCCCGGGGAGCTGTTTTTT

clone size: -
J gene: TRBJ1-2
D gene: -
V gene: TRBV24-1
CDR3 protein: CATSGRGGYTF
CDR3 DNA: TGTGCCACCAGTGGGCGAGGAGGCTACACCTTC

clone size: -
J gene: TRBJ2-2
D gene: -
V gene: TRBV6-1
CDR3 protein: CASREGQANTGELFF
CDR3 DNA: TGTGCCAGCAGGGAGGGACAAGCGAACACCGGGGAGCTGTTTTTT

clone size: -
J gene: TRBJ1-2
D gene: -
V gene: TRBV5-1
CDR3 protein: CASSLDGKGRTRF
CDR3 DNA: TGCGCCAGCAGCTTGGACGGGAAGGGCCGGACCAGGTTC

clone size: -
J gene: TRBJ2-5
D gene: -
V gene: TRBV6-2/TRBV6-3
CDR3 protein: CASSYRPERETQYF
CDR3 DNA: TGTGCCAGCAGTTATCGTCCGGAAAGAGAGACCCAGTACTTC

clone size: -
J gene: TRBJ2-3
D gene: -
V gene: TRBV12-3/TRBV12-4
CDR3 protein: CASSQQSTDTQYF
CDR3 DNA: TGTGCCAGCAGTCAACAGAGCACAGATACGCAGTATTTT

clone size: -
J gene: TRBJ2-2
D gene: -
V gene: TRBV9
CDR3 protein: CASSHSSGELFF
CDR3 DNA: TGTGCCAGCAGCCATTCTAGCGGGGAGCTGTTTTTT

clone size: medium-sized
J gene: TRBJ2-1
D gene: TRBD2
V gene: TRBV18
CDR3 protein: CASSPLGTIGNEQFF
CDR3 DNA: TGTGCCAGCTCACCGCTTGGGACTATAGGCAATGAGCAGTTCTTC

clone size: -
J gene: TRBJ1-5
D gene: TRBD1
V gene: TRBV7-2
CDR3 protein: CASSLGQINQPQHF
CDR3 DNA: TGTGCCAGCAGCTTGGGACAGATCAATCAGCCCCAGCATTTT

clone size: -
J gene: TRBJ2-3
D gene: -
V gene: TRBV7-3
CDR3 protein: CASSLTRASGNTQYF
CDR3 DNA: TGTGCCAGCAGCTTAACCCGGGCCTCCGGGAATACGCAGTATTTT

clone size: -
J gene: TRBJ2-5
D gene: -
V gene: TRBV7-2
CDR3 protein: CASSLGVGVGQETQYF
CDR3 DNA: TGTGCCAGCAGCTTAGGGGTTGGGGTGGGGCAAGAGACCCAGTACTTC

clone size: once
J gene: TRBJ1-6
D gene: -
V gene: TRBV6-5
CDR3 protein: CASRPGTYPHSPLHF
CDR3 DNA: TGTGCCAGTCGGCCCGGGACCTACCCCCATTCACCCCTCCACTTT

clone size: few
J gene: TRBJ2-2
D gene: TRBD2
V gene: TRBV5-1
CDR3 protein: CASSLVTSGRPGELFF
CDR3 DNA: TGCGCCAGCAGCTTGGTGACTAGCGGGAGACCCGGGGAGCTGTTTTTT

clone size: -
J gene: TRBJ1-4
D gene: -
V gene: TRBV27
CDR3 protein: CASSRTGEKLFF
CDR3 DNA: TGTGCCAGCAGTAGAACGGGTGAAAAACTGTTTTTT

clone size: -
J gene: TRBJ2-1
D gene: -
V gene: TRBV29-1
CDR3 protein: CSVEGGRSSYNEQFF
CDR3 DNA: TGCAGCGTTGAGGGGGGTAGGAGCTCCTACAATGAGCAGTTCTTC

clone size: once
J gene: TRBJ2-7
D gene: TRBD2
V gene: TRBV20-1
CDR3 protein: CSAELAGGSYEQYF
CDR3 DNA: TGCAGTGCTGAATTAGCGGGAGGTTCCTACGAGCAGTACTTC

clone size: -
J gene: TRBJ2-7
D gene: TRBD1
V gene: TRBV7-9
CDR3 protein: CASSSASGTGSSYEQYF
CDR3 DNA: TGTGCCAGCAGCTCGGCCTCCGGGACAGGGAGCTCCTACGAGCAGTACTTC

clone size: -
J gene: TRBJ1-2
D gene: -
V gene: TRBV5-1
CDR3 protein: CASSLTGWDGYTF
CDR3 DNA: TGCGCCAGCAGCTTAACAGGGTGGGATGGCTACACCTTC

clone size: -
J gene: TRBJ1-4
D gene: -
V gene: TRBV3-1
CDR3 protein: CASSQTLTAEKLFF
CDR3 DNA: TGTGCCAGCAGCCAGACACTTACCGCAGAAAAACTGTTTTTT

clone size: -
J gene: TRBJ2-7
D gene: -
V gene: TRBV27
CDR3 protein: CASSRRGSYEQYF
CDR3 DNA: TGTGCCAGCAGCCGACGGGGGTCCTACGAGCAGTACTTC

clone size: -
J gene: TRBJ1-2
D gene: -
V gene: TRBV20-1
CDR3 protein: CSASGGQFTANYGYTF
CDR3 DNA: TGCAGTGCTAGCGGGGGACAATTCACTGCTAACTATGGCTACACCTTC

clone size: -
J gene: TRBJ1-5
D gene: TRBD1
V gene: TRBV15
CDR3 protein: CATSPGQGQRSNQPQHF
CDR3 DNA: TGTGCCACCAGCCCCGGACAGGGGCAACGGAGCAATCAGCCCCAGCATTTT

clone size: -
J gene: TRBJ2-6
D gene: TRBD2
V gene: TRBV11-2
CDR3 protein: CASSPGPASGIAGANVLTF
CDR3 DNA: TGTGCCAGCAGCCCCGGGCCGGCTAGCGGGATTGCTGGGGCCAACGTCCTGACTTTC

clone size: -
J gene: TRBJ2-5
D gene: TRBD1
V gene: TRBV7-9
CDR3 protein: CASSSDRAETQYF
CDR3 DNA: TGTGCCAGCAGCTCCGACAGGGCGGAGACCCAGTACTTC

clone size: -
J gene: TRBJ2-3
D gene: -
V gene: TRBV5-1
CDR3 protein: CASSLGQGPADTQYF
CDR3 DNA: TGCGCCAGCAGCTTGGGTCAGGGTCCCGCAGATACGCAGTATTTT